Below are 9 T cell receptor beta chains sequenced from a single sample in a study of tumor and adjacent non-tumor tissue in lung cancer (dated by TCRdb to the late 2010s). Library construction relied on multiplex PCR. Sequenced on an Illumina HiSeq 2500. TCRbeta libraries were constructed through three rounds of nested PCR with primers (Table S4) according to protocols adapted from ARM-PCR. The public reads were reanalyzed by TCRdb: fastp trimming at Q25, MiXCR alignment, in-frame beta chains only. Rows with one shared CDR3 protein collapse into an entry with the most common genes and DNA. The sample contains roughly 150,000 distinct CDR3 sequences, approximately 64% of them found a single time. Of the sample, around a sixth is held by the ten largest clones. Bulk unsorted tissue served as the source for RNA extraction, and RNA quality was assessed using a NanoDrop ND-1000 and an Agilent 2100. Sequenced sample: lung tumor tissue. The receptor source for this set is a man aged 55 to 69 with small cell lung cancer.

Regarding this clonotype: The junction shows a germline mismatch at one end, possibly a read error. The chain carries TRBV6-5 and TRBJ1-1; 7 bases match TRBD1. There are 14 residues in the CDR3. Germline V gene sequence: CDR1 MNHEY, CDR2 SVGAGI. The CDR3 reads CASRPQGRNIEGFF. Here the CDR3 DNA reads TGTGCCAGCAGGCCACAGGGGAGGAACATTGAAGGTTTCTTT.

This clonotype was detected ten times or more. The chain employs TRBV11-1 and TRBJ2-6; D ambiguous. This CDR3 region has 15 residues. In germline, CDR1 is SGHAT, CDR2 FQDESV (reference sequence). V was trimmed by 2 bases and J by 0 bases, leaving 5 bases between them. CDR3 sequence: CASSLQLSGANVLTF. CDR3 nucleotides: TGTGCCAGCAGCTTACAACTCTCTGGGGCCAACGTCCTGACTTTC.

The genes are TRBV11-3 and TRBJ1-1; possibly TRBD1 for D (5 bases). With 7 bases removed from V and 5 bases from J, the gap between germline ends came to 14 bases. The CDR3 contains 13 residues. The germline CDR1 and CDR2 sequences are SGHNT and YENEEA. CDR3 DNA sequence: TGTGCCAGCAACTTGGGGGGAGGGACTGAAGCTTTCTTT. It specifies CASNLGGGTEAFF.

CDR3 coding DNA: TGTGCCAGCAGTTTGCGGACTAGCGGGATGGAAGAGACCCAGTACTTC. This sequence encodes CASSLRTSGMEETQYF. The gene calls are TRBV28 and TRBJ2-5; TRBD2 agrees at 12 bases. The germline V gene encodes CDR1 MDHEN and CDR2 SYDVKM. The ends lost 3 bases at V and 3 bases at J; junction bases unmatched: 5. This CDR3 is built from 16 residues.

This chain links TRBV12-3 or TRBV12-4 with TRBJ1-1; D remains ambiguous. CDR3 length: 12 residues. The V end lost 6 bases, the J end lost 7 bases, and 12 bases lay between the germline ends. The CDR3 sequence: CASSLIPGEAFF. In DNA, the CDR3 is TGTGCCAGCAGCCTTATTCCCGGTGAAGCTTTCTTT.

Points on this clonotype: The missing conserved phenylalanine or tryptophan at the end of this CDR3 makes a read error likely. The CDR3 spells CATNPLAGDLYNEQFL. The CDR3 DNA sequence: TGTGCCACCAACCCCCTAGCGGGAGATCTATACAATGAGCAGTTCCTC. The gene calls are TRBV12-3 or TRBV12-4 and TRBJ2-1; 10 bases line up with TRBD2. The CDR3 consists of 16 residues. Trimming at V came to 10 bases and at J to 4 bases, leaving 13 bases not matched to a gene.

Turning to this clonotype: A much more abundant neighbour one base away suggests this may be a read error. V is TRBV6-1 and J is TRBJ1-5; D unresolved. The V gene's germline CDR1 is MNHNS and CDR2 SASEGT. The CDR3 spans 12 residues. Trimming took 7 bases from V and 5 from J, leaving 9 bases between them. The CDR3 protein is CASTDLHQPQHF. DNA of the CDR3: TGTGCCAGCACTGATCTCCATCAGCCCCAGCATTTT.

As concerns this clonotype: Given a much more abundant clone one base away, this may be a read error. The chain carries TRBV6-5 and TRBJ1-5; TRBD1 agrees at 7 bases. Germline-derived CDR1 and CDR2 are MNHEY and SVGAGI. J lost 0 bases, V lost 7 bases, and 9 bases had no gene match. The CDR3 totals 16 residues. CDR3 sequence: CASMAGTAYSNQPQHF. In DNA form, the CDR3 reads TGTGCCAGCATGGCCGGGACAGCTTATAGCAATCAGCCCCAGCATTTT.

A few counts support this clonotype. The chain couples TRBV10-3 to TRBJ1-1; D gene ambiguous. V was pared by 6 bases and J by 0 bases, with 8 bases between. This CDR3 contains 13 residues. Germline V gene data show CDR1 as ENHRY and CDR2 as SYGVKD. The CDR3 coding sequence is TGTGCCATCAGAGCGGATTTGAACACTGAAGCTTTCTTT. Translated: CAIRADLNTEAFF.